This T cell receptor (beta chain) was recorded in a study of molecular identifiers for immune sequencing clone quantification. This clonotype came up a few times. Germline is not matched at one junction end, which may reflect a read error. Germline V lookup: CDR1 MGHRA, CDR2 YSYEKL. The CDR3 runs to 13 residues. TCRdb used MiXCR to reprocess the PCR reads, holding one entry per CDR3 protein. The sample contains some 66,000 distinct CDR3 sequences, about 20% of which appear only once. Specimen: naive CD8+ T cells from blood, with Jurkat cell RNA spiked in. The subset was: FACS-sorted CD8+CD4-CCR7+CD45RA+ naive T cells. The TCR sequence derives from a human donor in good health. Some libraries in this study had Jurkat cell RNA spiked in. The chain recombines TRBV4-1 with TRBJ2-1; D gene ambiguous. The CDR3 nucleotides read TGCGCCAGCAGCCAGGAAACCTACCATGAGCAGTTCTTC. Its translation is CASSQETYHEQFF.